This TCR beta chain emerged from a study of response to subunit inactivated influenza vaccine. Study outcomes and limitations: The study's authors posited that every seasonal influenza vaccination enlists few new T cells.

TCRdb fed the RT-PCR reads into MiXCR, producing one record per CDR3 protein. The sample records around 760,000 distinct CDR3 sequences, approximately 15% being singletons. This clonotype has only a few counts. No antigen is known for it. The sequence was obtained from a man aged 45-65 years who received an inactivated influenza vaccine. The source was PBMCs from blood, collected about 14 days before vaccination.

CDR3 coding DNA: TGCGCCAGCAGCGGGGGGGACGGAGCTGGCACAGATACGCAGTATTTT. Its translation is CASSGGDGAGTDTQYF. This sequence joins TRBV5-1 and TRBJ2-3; 7 nucleotides match TRBD2. The CDR3 length is 16 residues. CDR1 and CDR2 from the germline V gene are SGHRS and YFSETQ. V lost 4 bases, J lost 1 base, and 9 bases stayed unmatched.